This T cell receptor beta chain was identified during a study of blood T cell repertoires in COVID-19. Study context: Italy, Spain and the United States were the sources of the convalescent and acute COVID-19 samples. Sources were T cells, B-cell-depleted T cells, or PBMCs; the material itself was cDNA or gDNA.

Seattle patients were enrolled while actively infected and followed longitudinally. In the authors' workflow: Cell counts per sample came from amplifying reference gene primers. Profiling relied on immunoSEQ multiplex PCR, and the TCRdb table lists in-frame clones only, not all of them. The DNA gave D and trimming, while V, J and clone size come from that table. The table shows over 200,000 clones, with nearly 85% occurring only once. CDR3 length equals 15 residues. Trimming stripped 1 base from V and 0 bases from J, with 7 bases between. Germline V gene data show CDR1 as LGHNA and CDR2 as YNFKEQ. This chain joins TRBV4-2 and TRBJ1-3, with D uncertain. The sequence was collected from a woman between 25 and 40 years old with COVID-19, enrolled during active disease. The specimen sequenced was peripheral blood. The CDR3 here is CASSQGDSSGNTIYF. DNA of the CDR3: TGTGCCAGCAGCCAAGGAGACTCCTCTGGAAACACCATATATTTT.